This T cell receptor (beta chain) was recovered during a study of blood T cell repertoires in COVID-19. Study-wide context: The United States, Italy and Spain supplied acute and convalescent COVID-19 samples. PBMCs, B-cell-depleted T cells, or T cells were the source of the cDNA or gDNA that made up the material.

Original analysis: Counts of nucleated cells, estimated from reference gene primer amplification, were obtained. Assay: immunoSEQ multiplex PCR; the TCRdb copy retains only in-frame clones and omits some. V, J and clone size reflect that table, while D and trimming were determined from the DNA. The sample consists of approximately 59,000 clones, roughly four fifths of them appearing once. The CDR3 extends over 15 amino acids. Germline assignment: CDR1 SGHVS and CDR2 FNYEAQ. V lost 5 bases and J 4 bases, leaving 17 bases between the germline ends. The TCR was taken from a woman aged 80 or over with acute or convalescent COVID-19. Sequencing used peripheral blood. The chain combines TRBV7-6 with TRBJ1-2; maybe TRBD1 (6 bases). The CDR3 DNA follows: TGTGCCAGCAGCCCCAGCGAAGGGGGAACCTATGGCTACACCTTC. Amino acids: CASSPSEGGTYGYTF.